This T cell receptor beta chain appears in the sequencing data of a study of beta chain features in type 1 diabetes. Study-level findings and limits: In comparison with healthy donors, patients had naive, central memory and Treg TCRB repertoires that appeared more similar. All four CD4+ subsets from Type 1 diabetes patients carried moderately but significantly shorter TCRB CDR3s. Any role of HLA type in TCRB rearrangement remained unresolved here.

Expressed TCRB transcripts got sequenced, as all isolated RNA was reverse transcribed. Assay used: immunoSEQ multiplex PCR; TCRdb lists only in-frame clones, some missing. This table has some 130,000 clones, around 9% appearing once. This clone is a singleton in its sample. Its target is not known. The germline V and J ends were trimmed by 3 bases and 2 bases, with 14 bases remaining between them. CDR3 size: 16 residues. The germline V gene has CDR1 SGHAT and CDR2 FQNNGV. The receptor's source is a man younger than 45 with type 1 diabetes. Source material: central memory CD4+ T cells from blood. The chain joins TRBV11-2 to TRBJ2-1; D perhaps matches TRBD1 (5 bases). CDR3 region: CASSFPQGAPYNEQFF. CDR3 coding DNA: TGTGCCAGCAGCTTCCCCCAAGGGGCCCCCTACAATGAGCAGTTCTTC.